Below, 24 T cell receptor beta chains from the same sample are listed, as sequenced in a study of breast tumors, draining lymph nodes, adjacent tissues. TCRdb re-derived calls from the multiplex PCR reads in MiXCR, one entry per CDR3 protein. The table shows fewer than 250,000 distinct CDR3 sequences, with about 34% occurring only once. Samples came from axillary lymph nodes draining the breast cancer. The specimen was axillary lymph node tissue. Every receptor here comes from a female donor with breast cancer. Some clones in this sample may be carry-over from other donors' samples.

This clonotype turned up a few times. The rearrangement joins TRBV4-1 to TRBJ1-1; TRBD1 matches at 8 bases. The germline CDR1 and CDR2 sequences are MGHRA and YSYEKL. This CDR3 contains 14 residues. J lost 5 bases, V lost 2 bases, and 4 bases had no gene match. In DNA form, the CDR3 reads TGCGCCAGCAGCCAACAGGGGGCCTGGACTGAAGCTTTCTTT. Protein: CASSQQGAWTEAFF.

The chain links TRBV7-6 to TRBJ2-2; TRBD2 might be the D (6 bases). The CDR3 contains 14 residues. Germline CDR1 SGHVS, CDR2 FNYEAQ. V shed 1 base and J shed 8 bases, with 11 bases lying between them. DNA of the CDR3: TGTGCCAGCAGCTTAGGCGTGGCGGGGGGGGAGCTGTTTTTT. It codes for CASSLGVAGGELFF.

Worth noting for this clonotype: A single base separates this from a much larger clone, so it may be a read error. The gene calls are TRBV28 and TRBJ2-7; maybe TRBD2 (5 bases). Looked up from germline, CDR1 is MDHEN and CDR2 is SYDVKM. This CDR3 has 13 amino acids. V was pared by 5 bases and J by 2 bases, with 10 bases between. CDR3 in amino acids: CASSPWRPYEQYF. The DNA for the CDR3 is TGTGCCAGCAGTCCCTGGAGGCCCTACGAGCAGTACTTC. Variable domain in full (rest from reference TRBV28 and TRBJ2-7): DVKVTQSSRYLVKRTGEKVFLECVQDMDHENMFWYRQDPGLGLRLIYFSYDVKMKEKGDIPEGYSVSREKKERFSLILESASTNQTSMYLCASSPWRPYEQYFGPGTRLTVT.

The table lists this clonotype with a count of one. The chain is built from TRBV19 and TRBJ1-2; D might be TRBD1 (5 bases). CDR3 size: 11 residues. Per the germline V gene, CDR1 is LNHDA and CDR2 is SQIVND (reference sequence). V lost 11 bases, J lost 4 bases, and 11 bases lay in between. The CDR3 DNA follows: TGTGCCTCCGACGGGGGCTATGGCTACACCTTC. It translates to CASDGGYGYTF.

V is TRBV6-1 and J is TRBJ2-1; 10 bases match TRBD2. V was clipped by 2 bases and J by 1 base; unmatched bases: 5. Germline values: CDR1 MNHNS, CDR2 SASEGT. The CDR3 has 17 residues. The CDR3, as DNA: TGTGCCAGCAGTGAACTAGCGGGAGCGATATCCTACAATGAGCAGTTCTTC. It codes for CASSELAGAISYNEQFF.

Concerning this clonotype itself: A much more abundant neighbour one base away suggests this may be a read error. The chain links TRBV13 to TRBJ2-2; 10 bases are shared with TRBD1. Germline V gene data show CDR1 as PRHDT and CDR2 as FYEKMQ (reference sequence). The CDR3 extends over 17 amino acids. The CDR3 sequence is CASSFLSGQGNTGGLFF. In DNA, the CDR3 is TGTGCCAGCAGCTTTTTATCGGGACAGGGGAACACCGGGGGGCTGTTTTTT.

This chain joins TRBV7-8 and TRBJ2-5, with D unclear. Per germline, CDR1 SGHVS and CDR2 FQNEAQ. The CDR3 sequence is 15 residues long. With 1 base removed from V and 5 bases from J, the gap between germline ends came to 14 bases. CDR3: CASSLVGYVGETQYF. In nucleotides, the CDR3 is TGTGCCAGCAGCTTAGTGGGCTACGTGGGCGAGACCCAGTACTTC.

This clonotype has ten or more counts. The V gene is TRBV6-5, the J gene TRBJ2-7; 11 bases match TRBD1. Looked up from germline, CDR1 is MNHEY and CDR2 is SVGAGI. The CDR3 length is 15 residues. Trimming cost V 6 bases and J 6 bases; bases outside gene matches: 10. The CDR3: CASSSPRTGGGEQYF. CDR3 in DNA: TGTGCCAGCAGCTCGCCAAGGACAGGGGGCGGCGAGCAGTACTTC.

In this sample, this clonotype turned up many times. The CDR3 loop reads CSATGLAGDIYNEQFF. The CDR3 nucleotides are TGCAGTGCCACGGGACTAGCGGGAGACATCTACAATGAGCAGTTCTTC. J is TRBJ2-1 and V is TRBV20-1, with 14 positions matching TRBD2. Germline lookup yields CDR1 DFQATT and CDR2 SNEGSKA (reference sequence). The CDR3 has 16 amino acids. The V gene end was trimmed by 6 bases and the J gene end by 3 bases; junction bases not matched to a gene: 7.

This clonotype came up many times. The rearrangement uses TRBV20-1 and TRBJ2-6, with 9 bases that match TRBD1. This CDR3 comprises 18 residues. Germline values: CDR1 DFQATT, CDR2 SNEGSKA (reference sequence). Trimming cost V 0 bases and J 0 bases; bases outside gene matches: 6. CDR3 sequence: CSARDGDRVRSGANVLTF. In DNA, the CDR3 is TGCAGTGCTAGAGATGGGGACAGGGTCCGCTCTGGGGCCAACGTCCTGACTTTC.

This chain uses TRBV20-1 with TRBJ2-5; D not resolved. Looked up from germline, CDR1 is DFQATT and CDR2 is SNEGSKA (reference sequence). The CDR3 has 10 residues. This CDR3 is CGRDQETQYF. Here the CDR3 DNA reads TGCGGCCGTGACCAAGAGACCCAGTACTTC.

DNA for the CDR3: TGCAGTGCTAGAGTAAGGAGCAGCGCGGGCTACACCTTC. This codes for CSARVRSSAGYTF. The chain couples TRBV20-1 to TRBJ1-2; unclear D gene. From germline, CDR1 is DFQATT and CDR2 SNEGSKA (reference sequence). Trimming stripped 1 base from V and 8 bases from J, with 14 bases between. There are 13 residues in the CDR3.

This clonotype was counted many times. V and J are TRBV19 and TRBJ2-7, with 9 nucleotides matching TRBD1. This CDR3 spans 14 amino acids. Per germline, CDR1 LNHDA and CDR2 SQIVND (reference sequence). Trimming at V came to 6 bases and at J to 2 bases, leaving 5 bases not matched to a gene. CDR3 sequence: CASRGTGRPYEQYF. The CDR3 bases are TGTGCCAGTAGAGGGACAGGGCGCCCCTACGAGCAGTACTTC.

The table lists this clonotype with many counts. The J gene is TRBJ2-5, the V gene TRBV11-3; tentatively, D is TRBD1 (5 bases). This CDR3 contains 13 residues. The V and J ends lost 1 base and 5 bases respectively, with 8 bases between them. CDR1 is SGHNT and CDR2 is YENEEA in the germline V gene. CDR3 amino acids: CASSLGGAETQYF. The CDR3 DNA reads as TGTGCCAGCAGCTTAGGTGGGGCGGAGACCCAGTACTTC.

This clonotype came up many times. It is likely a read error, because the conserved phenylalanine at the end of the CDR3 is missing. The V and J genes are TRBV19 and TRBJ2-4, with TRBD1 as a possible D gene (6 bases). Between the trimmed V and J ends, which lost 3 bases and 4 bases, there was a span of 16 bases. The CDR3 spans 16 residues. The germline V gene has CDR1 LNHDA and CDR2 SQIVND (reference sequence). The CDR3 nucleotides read TGTGCCAGTAGTATGTTAGGGTCAGGGGCTAAAAACATTCAGTACTCC. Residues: CASSMLGSGAKNIQYS.

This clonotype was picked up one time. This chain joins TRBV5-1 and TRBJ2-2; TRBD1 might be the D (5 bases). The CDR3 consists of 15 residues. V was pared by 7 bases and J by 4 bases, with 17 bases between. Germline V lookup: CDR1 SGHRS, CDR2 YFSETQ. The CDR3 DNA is TGCGCCAGCGAACAGGTTTCTGGGGCCACCGGGGAGCTGTTTTTT. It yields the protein CASEQVSGATGELFF.

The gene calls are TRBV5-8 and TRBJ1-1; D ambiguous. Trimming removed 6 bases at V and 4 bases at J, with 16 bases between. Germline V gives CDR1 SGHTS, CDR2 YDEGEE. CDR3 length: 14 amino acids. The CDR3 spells CASTLRRAGTEAFF. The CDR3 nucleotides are TGTGCCAGCACCCTCCGCCGGGCGGGCACTGAAGCTTTCTTT.

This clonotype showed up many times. The CDR3 coding sequence is TGCAGCGTTGACAGGGGTGCGAACACCGGGGAGCTGTTTTTT. This translates into CSVDRGANTGELFF. The rearrangement uses TRBV29-1 and TRBJ2-2; the D gene is possibly TRBD1 (6 bases). The CDR3 loop spans 14 amino acids. Between the trimmed V and J ends, which lost 3 bases and 0 bases, there was a span of 8 bases. Germline V lookup: CDR1 SQVTM, CDR2 ANQGSEA.

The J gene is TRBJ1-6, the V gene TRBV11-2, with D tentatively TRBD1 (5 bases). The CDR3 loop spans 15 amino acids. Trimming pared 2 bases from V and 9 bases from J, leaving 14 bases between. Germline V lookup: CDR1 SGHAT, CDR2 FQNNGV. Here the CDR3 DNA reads TGTGCCAGCAGCTTACAATTTTCGGGGCGTTCACCCCTCCACTTT. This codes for CASSLQFSGRSPLHF.

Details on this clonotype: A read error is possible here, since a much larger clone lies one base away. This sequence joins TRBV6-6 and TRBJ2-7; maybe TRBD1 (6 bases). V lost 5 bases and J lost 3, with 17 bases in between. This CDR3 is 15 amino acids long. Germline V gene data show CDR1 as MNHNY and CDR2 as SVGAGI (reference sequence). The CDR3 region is CASSAGAGVRYEQYF. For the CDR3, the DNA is TGTGCCAGCAGTGCAGGGGCAGGGGTCCGCTACGAGCAGTACTTC.

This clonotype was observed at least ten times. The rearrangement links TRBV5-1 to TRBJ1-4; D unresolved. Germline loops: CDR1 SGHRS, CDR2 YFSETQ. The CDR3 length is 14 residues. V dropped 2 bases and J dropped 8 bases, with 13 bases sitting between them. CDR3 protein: CASSFTGANEKLFF. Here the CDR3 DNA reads TGCGCCAGCAGCTTTACGGGCGCGAACGAAAAACTGTTTTTT.

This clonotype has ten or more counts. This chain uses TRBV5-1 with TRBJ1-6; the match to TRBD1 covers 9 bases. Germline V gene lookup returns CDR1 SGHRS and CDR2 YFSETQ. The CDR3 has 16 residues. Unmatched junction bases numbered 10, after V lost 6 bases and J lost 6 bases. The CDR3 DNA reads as TGCGCCAGCACCGGGGGCCCGACAGGGGGTAATTCACCCCTCCACTTT. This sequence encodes CASTGGPTGGNSPLHF.

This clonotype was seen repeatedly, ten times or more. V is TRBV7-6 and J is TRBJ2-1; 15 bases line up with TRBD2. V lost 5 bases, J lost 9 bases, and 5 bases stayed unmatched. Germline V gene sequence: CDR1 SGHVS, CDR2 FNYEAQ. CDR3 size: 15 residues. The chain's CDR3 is CASSRGLAGGSEQFF. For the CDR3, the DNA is TGTGCCAGCAGCCGTGGACTAGCGGGAGGGAGTGAGCAGTTCTTC.

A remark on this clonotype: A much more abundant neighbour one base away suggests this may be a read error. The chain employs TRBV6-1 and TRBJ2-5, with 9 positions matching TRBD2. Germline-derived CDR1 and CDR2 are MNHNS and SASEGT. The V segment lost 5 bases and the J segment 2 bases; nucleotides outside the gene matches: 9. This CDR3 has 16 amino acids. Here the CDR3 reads CASSLLGTSLQETQYF. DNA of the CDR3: TGTGCCAGCAGTCTTCTTGGGACTAGCCTTCAAGAGACCCAGTACTTC.